A selection of T cell receptor beta chains follows, all from one sample in a study of cytomegalovirus exposure and HLA in healthy donors. The assay was immunoSEQ multiplex PCR, and TCRdb's table has in-frame clones only and misses some. The data show about 170,000 clones, 84% seen once. Input material: PBMCs. Receptors originate from a boy between 2 and 10 years old in good health and CMV-seronegative. The CDR3 runs from the conserved cysteine through the conserved F or W.

>TRBV9|TRBJ2-1
CASSVEGGGYNEQFF
>TRBV10-3|TRBJ1-1
CAIMGLNTEAFF
>TRBV10-1|TRBJ1-1
CASSGEPTGVNTEAFF
>TRBV15|TRBJ2-6
CATSRDIANVLTF
>TRBV6-4|TRBJ2-3
CASSVARDTDTQYF
>TRBV27|TRBJ2-7
CASSSSRLPSSYEQYF
>TRBV18|TRBJ2-7
CASSPGTGGPYEQYF
>TRBV7-9|TRBJ1-3
CASSLHGGGGNTIYF
>TRBV9|TRBJ2-2
CASSVADGELFF
>TRBV27|TRBJ1-1
CASSYFGQGRNTEAFF
>TRBV6-1|TRBJ2-5
CASSATGGGETQYF
>TRBV6-5|TRBJ1-5
CASSRAGNQPQHF
>TRBV7-6|TRBJ2-7
CASSLKMDGRDPWDEQYF
>TRBV7-2|TRBJ2-3
CASSLGDYTDTQYF
>TRBV7-2|TRBJ2-1
CASSLGRRAGGSYNEQFF
>TRBV7-2|TRBJ2-5
CASSWSRGSETQYF
>TRBV23-1|TRBJ2-7
CASSRHISIGQYF
>TRBV19|TRBJ2-5
CASSMEYTDRGQETQYF
>TRBV5-1|TRBJ2-3
CASSLTQGVGDTQYF
>TRBV12-5|TRBJ2-2
CASGPGNTAAGELFF
>TRBV7-9|TRBJ2-7
CASREGTRFYEQYF
>TRBV27|TRBJ2-7
CASSFEGYRGYEQYF
>TRBV5-4|TRBJ2-7
CASSPGLVYNEQYF
>TRBV7-9|TRBJ1-4
CASSPDSNEKLFF
>TRBV2|TRBJ2-5
CASREDGPTQYF
>TRBV28|TRBJ1-4
CASSPGGGEKLFF
>TRBV29-1|TRBJ2-5
CSVEDPGQVSETQYF
>TRBV5-1|TRBJ1-1
CASSLGTLMNTEAFF